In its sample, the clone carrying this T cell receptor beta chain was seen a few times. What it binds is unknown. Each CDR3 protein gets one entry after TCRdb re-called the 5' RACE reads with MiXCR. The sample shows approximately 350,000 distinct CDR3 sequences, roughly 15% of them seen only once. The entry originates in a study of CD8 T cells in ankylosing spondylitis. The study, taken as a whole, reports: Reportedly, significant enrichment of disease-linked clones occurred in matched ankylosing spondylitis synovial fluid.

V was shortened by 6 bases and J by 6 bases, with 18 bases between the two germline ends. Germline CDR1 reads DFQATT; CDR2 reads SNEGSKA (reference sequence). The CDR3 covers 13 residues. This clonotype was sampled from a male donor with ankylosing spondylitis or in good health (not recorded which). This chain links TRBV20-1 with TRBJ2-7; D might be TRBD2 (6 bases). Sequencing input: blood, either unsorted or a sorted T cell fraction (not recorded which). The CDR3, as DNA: TGCAGTGCCCGGGGGATAGCCGTCTCCGAGCAGTACTTC. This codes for CSARGIAVSEQYF.